The following is a TCR beta chain sequence with its context. Its antigen is currently unknown. TCRdb reprocessed the reads via MiXCR and lists one record per CDR3 protein. The sample yields about 180,000 distinct CDR3 sequences, around 15% seen once. The data were taken from a study of T cell repertoires in cytomegalovirus infection. Study-level information: Both a matching HLA type and CMV infection were indicated by public TCR beta signatures.

In germline, CDR1 is SNHLY, CDR2 FYNNEI. The V gene end was trimmed by 2 bases and the J gene end by 3 bases; junction bases not matched to a gene: 10. The CDR3 loop spans 17 amino acids. Whole-study results and caveats: Of the TCR beta families, the public ones yielded a cumulative frequency that identified carriers of CMV plus the relevant HLA. Dominating the ex vivo response were TCR beta clonotypes that were CMV-specific and HLA-C-restricted.

The TCR sequence derives from a human donor in good health (CMV status not recorded). Some clones in this sample may be carry-over from other donors' samples. The sample was PBMCs. The chain joins TRBV2 to TRBJ2-7; 10 bases align to TRBD2. The CDR3 loop is CASSERRSGRDIYEQYF. CDR3 DNA sequence: TGTGCCAGCAGTGAAAGGAGAAGCGGGAGGGATATCTACGAGCAGTACTTC.